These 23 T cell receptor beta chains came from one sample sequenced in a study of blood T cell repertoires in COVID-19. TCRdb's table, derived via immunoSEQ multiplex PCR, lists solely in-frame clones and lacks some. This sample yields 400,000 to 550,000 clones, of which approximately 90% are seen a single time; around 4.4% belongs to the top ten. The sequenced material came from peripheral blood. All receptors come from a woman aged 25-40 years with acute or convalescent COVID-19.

CDR3 bases: TGTGCCAGCCGGCGGTCGTTGGCAGGGCCTTCGGCTTTCTTT. Translated: CASRRSLAGPSAFF. The chain uses TRBV6-5 and TRBJ1-1; perhaps TRBD1 as D (5 bases). This CDR3 comprises 14 residues. V lost 8 bases and J lost 11, with 24 bases in between. From germline, CDR1 is MNHEY and CDR2 SVGAGI.

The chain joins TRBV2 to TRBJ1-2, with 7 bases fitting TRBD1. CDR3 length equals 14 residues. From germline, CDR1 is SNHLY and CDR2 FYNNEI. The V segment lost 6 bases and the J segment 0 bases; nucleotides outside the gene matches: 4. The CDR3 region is CASRETGSNYGYTF. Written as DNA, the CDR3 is TGTGCCAGCAGGGAGACAGGGTCTAACTATGGCTACACCTTC. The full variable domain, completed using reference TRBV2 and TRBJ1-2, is EPEVTQTPSHQVTQMGQEVILRCVPISNHLYFYWYRQILGQKVEFLVSFYNNEISEKSEIFDDQFSVERPDGSNFTLKIRSTKLEDSAMYFCASRETGSNYGYTFGSGTRLTVV.

The chain's CDR3 is CASSGPLGADEQFF. In DNA, the CDR3 is TGTGCCAGCAGTGGCCCTCTGGGGGCCGATGAGCAGTTCTTC. The chain joins TRBV6-6 to TRBJ2-1; tentatively, D is TRBD1 (6 bases). CDR1 and CDR2 from the germline V gene are MNHNY and SVGAGI (reference sequence). This CDR3 region has 14 residues. The ends were cut back, 5 bases at V and 8 bases at J, with 16 bases in the middle.

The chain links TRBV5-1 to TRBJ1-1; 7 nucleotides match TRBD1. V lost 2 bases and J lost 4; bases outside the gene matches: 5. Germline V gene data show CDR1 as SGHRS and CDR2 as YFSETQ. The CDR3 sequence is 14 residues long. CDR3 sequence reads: CASSLRDSSTEAFF. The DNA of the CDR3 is TGCGCCAGCAGCTTAAGGGACAGTAGCACTGAAGCTTTCTTT.

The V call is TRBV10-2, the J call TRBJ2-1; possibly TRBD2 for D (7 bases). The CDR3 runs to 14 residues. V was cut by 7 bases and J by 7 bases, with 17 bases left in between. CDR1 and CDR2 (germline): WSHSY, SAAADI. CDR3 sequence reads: CASTRGGLGNEQFF. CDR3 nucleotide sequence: TGCGCCAGCACGCGCGGGGGCCTGGGGAATGAGCAGTTCTTC.

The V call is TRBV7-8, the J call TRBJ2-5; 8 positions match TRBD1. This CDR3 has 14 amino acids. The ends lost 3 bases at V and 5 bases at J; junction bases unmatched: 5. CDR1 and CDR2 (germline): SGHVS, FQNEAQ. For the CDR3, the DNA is TGTGCCAGCAGCTTCTCAGGGGGCCGGGAGACCCAGTACTTC. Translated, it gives CASSFSGGRETQYF.

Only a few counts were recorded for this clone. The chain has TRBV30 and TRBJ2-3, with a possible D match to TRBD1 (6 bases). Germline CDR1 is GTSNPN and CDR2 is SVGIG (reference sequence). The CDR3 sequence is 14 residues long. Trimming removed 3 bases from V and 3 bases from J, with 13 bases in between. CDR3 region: CAWSLDSPTDTQYF. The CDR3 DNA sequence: TGTGCCTGGAGCCTGGACAGTCCGACAGATACGCAGTATTTT.

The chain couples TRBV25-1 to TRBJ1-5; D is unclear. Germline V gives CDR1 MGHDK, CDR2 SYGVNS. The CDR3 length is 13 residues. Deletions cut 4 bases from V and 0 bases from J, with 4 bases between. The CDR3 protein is CASSANSNQPQHF. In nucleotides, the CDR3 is TGTGCCAGCAGTGCAAATAGCAATCAGCCCCAGCATTTT.

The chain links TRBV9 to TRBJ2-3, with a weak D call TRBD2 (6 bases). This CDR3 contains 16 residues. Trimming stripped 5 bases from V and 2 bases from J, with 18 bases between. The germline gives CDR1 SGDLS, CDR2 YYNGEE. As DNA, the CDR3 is TGTGCCAGCAGTCACTCGCGGAGGGGCTCCACAGATACGCAGTATTTT. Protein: CASSHSRRGSTDTQYF.

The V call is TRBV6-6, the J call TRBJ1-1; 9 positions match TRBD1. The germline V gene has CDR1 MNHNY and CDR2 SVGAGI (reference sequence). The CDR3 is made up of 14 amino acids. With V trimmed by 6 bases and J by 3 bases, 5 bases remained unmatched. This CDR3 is CASRGQGTDTEAFF. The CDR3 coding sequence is TGTGCCAGCAGAGGACAGGGGACAGACACTGAAGCTTTCTTT.

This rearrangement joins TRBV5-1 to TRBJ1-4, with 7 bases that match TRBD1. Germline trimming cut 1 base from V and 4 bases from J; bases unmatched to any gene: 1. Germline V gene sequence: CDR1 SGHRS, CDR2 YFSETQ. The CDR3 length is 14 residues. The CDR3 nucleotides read TGCGCCAGCAGCTTGACAGGGGTTAATGAAAAACTGTTTTTT. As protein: CASSLTGVNEKLFF.

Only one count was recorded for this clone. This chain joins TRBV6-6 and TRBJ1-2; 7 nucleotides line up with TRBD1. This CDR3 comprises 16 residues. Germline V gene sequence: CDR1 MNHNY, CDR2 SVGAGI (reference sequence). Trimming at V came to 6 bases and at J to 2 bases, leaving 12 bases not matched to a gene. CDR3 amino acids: CASSLDRAGRNYGYTF. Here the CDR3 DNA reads TGTGCCAGCAGCCTCGACAGGGCTGGGCGGAACTATGGCTACACCTTC.

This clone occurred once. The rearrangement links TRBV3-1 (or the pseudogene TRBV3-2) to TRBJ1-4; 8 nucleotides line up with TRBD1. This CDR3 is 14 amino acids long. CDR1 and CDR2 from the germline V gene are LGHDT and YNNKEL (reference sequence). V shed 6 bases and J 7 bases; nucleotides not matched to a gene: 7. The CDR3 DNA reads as TGTGCCAGCAGTCATCAGGGGGCTTTTGAAAAACTGTTTTTT. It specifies CASSHQGAFEKLFF.

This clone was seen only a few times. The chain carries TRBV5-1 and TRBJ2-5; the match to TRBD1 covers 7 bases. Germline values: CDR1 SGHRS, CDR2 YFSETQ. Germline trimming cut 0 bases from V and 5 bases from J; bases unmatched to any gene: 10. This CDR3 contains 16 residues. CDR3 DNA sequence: TGCGCCAGCAGCTTGGTACCGACAGGGTCGAGGGAGACCCAGTACTTC. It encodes CASSLVPTGSRETQYF.

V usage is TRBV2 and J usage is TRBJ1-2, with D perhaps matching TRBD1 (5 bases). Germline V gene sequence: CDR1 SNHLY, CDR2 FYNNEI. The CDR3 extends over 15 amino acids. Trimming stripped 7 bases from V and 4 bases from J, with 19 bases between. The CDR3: CASKPLGGAAYGYTF. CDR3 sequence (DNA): TGTGCCAGCAAACCCCTCGGCGGGGCGGCCTATGGCTACACCTTC.

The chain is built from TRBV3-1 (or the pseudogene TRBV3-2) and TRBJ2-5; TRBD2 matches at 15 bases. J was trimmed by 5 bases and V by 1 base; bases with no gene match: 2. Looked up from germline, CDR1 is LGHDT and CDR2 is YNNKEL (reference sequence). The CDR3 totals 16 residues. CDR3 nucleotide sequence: TGTGCCAGCAGCCAAGGGACTAGCGGGGGGGTGGAGACCCAGTACTTC. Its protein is CASSQGTSGGVETQYF.

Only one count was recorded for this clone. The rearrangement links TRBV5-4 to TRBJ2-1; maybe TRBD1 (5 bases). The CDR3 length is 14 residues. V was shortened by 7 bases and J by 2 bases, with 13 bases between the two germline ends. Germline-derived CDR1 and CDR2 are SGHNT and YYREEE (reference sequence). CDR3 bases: TGTGCCAGCGGTAGGGGCCTCCCCTACAATGAGCAGTTCTTC. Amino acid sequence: CASGRGLPYNEQFF.

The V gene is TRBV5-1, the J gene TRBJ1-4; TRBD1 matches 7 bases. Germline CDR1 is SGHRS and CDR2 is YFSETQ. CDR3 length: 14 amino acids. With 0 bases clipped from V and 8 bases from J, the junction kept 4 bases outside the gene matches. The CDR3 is CASSLEGTVEKLFF. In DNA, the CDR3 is TGCGCCAGCAGCTTGGAAGGGACAGTCGAAAAACTGTTTTTT.

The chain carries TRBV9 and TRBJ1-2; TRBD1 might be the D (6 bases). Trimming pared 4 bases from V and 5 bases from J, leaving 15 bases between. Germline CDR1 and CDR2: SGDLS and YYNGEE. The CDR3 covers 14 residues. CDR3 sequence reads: CASSPTGFAYGYTF. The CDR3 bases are TGTGCCAGCAGCCCCACAGGGTTTGCTTATGGCTACACCTTC.

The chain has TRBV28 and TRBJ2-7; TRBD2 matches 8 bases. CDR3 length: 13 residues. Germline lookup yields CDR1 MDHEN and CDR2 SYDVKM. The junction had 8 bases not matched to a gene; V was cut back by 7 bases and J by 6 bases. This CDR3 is CASNGGEVGEQYF. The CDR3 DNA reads TGTGCCAGCAACGGGGGGGAGGTGGGCGAGCAGTACTTC. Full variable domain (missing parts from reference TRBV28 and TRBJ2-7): DVKVTQSSRYLVKRTGEKVFLECVQDMDHENMFWYRQDPGLGLRLIYFSYDVKMKEKGDIPEGYSVSREKKERFSLILESASTNQTSMYLCASNGGEVGEQYFGPGTRLTVT.

The CDR3 sequence is CASRTGAGSYEQYF. Here the CDR3 DNA reads TGTGCCAGCCGGACAGGGGCCGGCTCCTACGAGCAGTACTTC. This rearrangement joins TRBV28 to TRBJ2-7, with 9 positions matching TRBD1. This CDR3 region has 14 residues. Germline-derived CDR1 and CDR2 are MDHEN and SYDVKM. V was pared by 8 bases and J by 0 bases, with 5 bases of the junction left unmatched.

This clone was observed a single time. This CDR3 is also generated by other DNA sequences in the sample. Here the CDR3 reads CASSIRVNTEAFF. Here the CDR3 DNA reads TGTGCCAGTAGTATTAGAGTGAACACTGAAGCTTTCTTT. V gene TRBV19 combines with J gene TRBJ1-1; no definite D call. CDR1 is LNHDA and CDR2 is SQIVND in the germline V gene (reference sequence). CDR3 size: 13 residues. Trimming left V 3 bases short and J 0 bases short, with 5 bases between.

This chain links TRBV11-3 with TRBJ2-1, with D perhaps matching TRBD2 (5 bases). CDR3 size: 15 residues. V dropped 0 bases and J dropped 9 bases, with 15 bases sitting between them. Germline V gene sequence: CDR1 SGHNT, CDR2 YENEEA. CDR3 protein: CASSLDGNFGSEQFF. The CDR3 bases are TGTGCCAGCAGCTTAGACGGAAACTTTGGGAGTGAGCAGTTCTTC.